One sample yielded the 3 T cell receptor beta chains listed below, sequenced in a study of T cells after yellow fever vaccination (dated by TCRdb to between 2018 and 2021). Per the publication, the treatment or condition label means: live attenuated yellow fever vaccine strain. Receptor amplification or capture employed 5' RACE. Instrument on record: Illumina HiSeq 2500. The public reads were quality trimmed at Q25 with fastp and then assembled into clones with MiXCR by TCRdb, keeping productive beta chains. CDR3 protein sequences are deduplicated, and each keeps its most common genes and DNA. Across this sample there are about 63,000 distinct CDR3 sequences, with 7.4% seen only once. The ten largest clonotypes hold 36% of the sample. Specimen: CD8+ T cells sorted from PBMCs, collected 15 days after the yellow fever booster vaccination. Receptors originate from a young man who received the YFV17D yellow fever vaccine.

This clonotype was counted ten times or more. V and J are TRBV9 and TRBJ2-1; 14 bases are shared with TRBD2. V gave up 3 bases and J gave up 9 bases; unmatched junction bases: 2. The germline gives CDR1 SGDLS, CDR2 YYNGEE. The CDR3 totals 14 residues. CDR3 loop: CASSAGLAGAEQFF. The CDR3 region has the DNA TGTGCCAGCAGCGCGGGACTAGCGGGAGCTGAGCAGTTCTTC.

This clonotype was recorded at least ten times. The chain carries TRBV9 and TRBJ2-1, with D uncertain. CDR3 size: 14 residues. Trimming cost V 0 bases and J 5 bases, with 9 bases left between them. Germline CDR1 is SGDLS and CDR2 is YYNGEE. The CDR3 nucleotides are TGTGCCAGCAGCGTAGTCGAGAATAACAATGAGCAGTTCTTC. Protein sequence: CASSVVENNNEQFF. The whole variable domain, filled in from reference TRBV9 and TRBJ2-1, reads DSGVTQTPKHLITATGQRVTLRCSPRSGDLSVYWYQQSLDQGLQFLIQYYNGEERAKGNILERFSAQQFPDLHSELNLSSLELGDSALYFCASSVVENNNEQFFGPGTRLTVL.

This clonotype was counted many times. The rearrangement uses TRBV12-3 or TRBV12-4 and TRBJ2-2; D is undetermined. The CDR3 covers 13 residues. The V end lost 5 bases, the J end lost 4 bases, and 8 bases lay between the germline ends. The CDR3 protein is CASSPTSTGELFF. DNA for the CDR3: TGTGCCAGCAGTCCCACGAGCACCGGGGAGCTGTTTTTT.